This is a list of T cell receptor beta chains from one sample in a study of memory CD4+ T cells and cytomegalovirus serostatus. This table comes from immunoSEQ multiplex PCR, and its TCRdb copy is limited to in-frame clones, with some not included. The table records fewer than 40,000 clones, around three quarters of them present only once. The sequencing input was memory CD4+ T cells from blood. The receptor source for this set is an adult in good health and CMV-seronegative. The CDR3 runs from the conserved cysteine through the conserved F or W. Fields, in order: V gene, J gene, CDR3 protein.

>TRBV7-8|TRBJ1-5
CASSLGTVGSIQPQHF
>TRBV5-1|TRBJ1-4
CASSFTATNEKLFF
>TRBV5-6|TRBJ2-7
CASSLNRGREQYF
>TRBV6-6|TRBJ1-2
CASRLTGGNYGYTF
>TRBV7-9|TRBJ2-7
CASSPRRQSSSYEQYF
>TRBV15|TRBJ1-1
CATSRDRRVEAFF
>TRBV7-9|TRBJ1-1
CASRVTGWTEAFF
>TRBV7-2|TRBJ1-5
CASSSGGTSNQPQHF
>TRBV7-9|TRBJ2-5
CASSKDSLSGTQYF
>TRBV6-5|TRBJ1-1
CASSYQSLGDTEAFF
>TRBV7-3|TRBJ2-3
CASSLILRGTDTQYF
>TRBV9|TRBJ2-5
CASSDTGTSEETQYF
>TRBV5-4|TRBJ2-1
CASSLLDEQFF
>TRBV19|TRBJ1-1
CASSPGWVVNTEAFF
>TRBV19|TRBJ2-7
CASSKNGGTYEQYF
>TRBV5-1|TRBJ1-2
CASRQLNEYGYTF
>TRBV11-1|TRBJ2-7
CASSLDDRTYEQYF
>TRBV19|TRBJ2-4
CASLDRRIQYF
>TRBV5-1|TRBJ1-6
CASSQGTVNSPLHF
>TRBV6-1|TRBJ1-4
CASSGGSERTGGAKKLFF
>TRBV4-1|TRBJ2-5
CASSQDNWREETQYF
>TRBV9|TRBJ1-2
CASSTSRTGANYGYTF
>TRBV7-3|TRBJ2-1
CASSPGVAGGGREQFF
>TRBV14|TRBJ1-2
CASSREIYGYTF
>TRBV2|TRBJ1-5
CASSGYSNQPQHF
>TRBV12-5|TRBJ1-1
CASGLERQGITEAFF
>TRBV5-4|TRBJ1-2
CASSQMRNYGYTF
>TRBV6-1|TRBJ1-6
CASEQGAFINSPLHF
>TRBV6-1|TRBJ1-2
CASTGGGRGYGYTF
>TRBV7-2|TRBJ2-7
CASSSQTASYEQYF
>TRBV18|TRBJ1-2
CASSPRQGEDYGYTF
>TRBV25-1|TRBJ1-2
CASSLFVGTYGYTF
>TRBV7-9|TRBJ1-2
CASSLQLEGFGYTF
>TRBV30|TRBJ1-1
CAWRTMNTEAFF
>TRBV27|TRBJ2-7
CASSSKWGVVGSREQYF
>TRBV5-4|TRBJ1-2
CASSPPNRGLGYTF
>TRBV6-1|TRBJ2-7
CASSVGHTSSYEQYF
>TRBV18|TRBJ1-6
CASTSGGGGPSPLHF
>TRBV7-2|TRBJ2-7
CASSLAGGNEQYF
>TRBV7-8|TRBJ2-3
CAASRAYGGSDTQYF
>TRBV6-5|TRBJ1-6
CASSLRDSPLHF
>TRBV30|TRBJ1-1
CAWRFKGANTEAFF
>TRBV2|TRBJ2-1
CASSQDRAEQFF
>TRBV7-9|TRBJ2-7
CASSLEGDRVVDEQYF
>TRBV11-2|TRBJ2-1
CASSLDSTGREQFF
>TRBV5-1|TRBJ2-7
CASSLGPSSYEQYF
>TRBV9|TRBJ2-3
CASSAEGSDTQYF
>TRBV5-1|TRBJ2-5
CASSLELAGGRETQYF
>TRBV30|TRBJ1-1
CAWSKANTEAFF
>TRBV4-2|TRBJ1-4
CASSQERDTNEKLFF